This T cell receptor (beta chain) was obtained from a study of blood T cell repertoires in COVID-19. The table came from immunoSEQ multiplex PCR; TCRdb's copy has only in-frame clones and leaves some out. The data contain about 150,000 clones, around four fifths of them singletons. This CDR3 contains 13 residues. V lost 3 bases to trimming and J lost 4 bases, with 9 bases between them. Material: peripheral blood. The source of this sequence is a human donor in a cohort sampled during active COVID-19. The chain carries TRBV12-3 or TRBV12-4 and TRBJ2-5; D may be TRBD1 (6 bases). The DNA of the CDR3 is TGTGCCAGCAGTTTCCAGGGGTTAGAGACCCAGTACTTC. Translating gives CASSFQGLETQYF.